These 20 T cell receptor beta chains share one sample of origin, sequenced in a study of cytomegalovirus exposure and HLA in healthy donors. The PCR had 60 Vbeta and 13 Jbeta primers. Assay used: immunoSEQ multiplex PCR; TCRdb lists only in-frame clones, some missing. The sample has 150,000 to 200,000 clones, about 80% seen once; the top ten hold around a tenth. Sequenced sample: PBMCs. The receptors shown here come from a man aged 18 to 30 in good health and CMV-seropositive.

This chain connects TRBV25-1 to TRBJ2-5; TRBD2 is a possible D gene (5 bases). The V end lost 0 bases, the J end lost 2 bases, and 19 bases lay between the germline ends. Germline lookup yields CDR1 MGHDK and CDR2 SYGVNS. CDR3 length: 18 amino acids. CDR3 loop: CASSEYVWSGGYQETQYF. CDR3 bases: TGTGCCAGCAGTGAATACGTTTGGAGCGGAGGATATCAAGAGACCCAGTACTTC.

This chain links TRBV19 with TRBJ1-5; D call uncertain. CDR3 size: 13 residues. The germline V and J ends were trimmed by 9 bases and 2 bases, with 11 bases remaining between them. CDR1 and CDR2 from the germline V gene are LNHDA and SQIVND (reference sequence). In DNA, the CDR3 is TGTGCCAGCCGGGAAATCGGCAATCAGCCCCAGCATTTT. Translated, it gives CASREIGNQPQHF.

The J gene is TRBJ1-5, the V gene TRBV19; TRBD1 aligns across 7 bases. The germline V gene encodes CDR1 LNHDA and CDR2 SQIVND (reference sequence). This CDR3 region has 14 residues. J gave up 3 bases and V 10 bases, and 9 bases lay outside the gene matches. CDR3 in DNA: TGTGCCACTTGTAAGGGGGCAGACAATCAGCCCCAGCATTTT. This sequence encodes CATCKGADNQPQHF.

The DNA for the CDR3 is TGTGCCACCAGCAGAGAGGGGGGACGCTTCACTGAAGCTTTCTTT. Translation: CATSREGGRFTEAFF. This chain joins TRBV15 and TRBJ1-1; the D gene is possibly TRBD1 (5 bases). CDR3 length: 15 amino acids. Trimming shortened V by 0 bases and J by 4 bases, and 12 bases separated the two germline ends. CDR1 is LNHNV and CDR2 is YYDKDF in the germline V gene (reference sequence).

J is TRBJ2-5 and V is TRBV6-5; a possible D gene is TRBD1 (6 bases). CDR3 length: 14 amino acids. Germline V gives CDR1 MNHEY, CDR2 SVGAGI. V was cut by 5 bases and J by 3 bases, with 13 bases left in between. CDR3 nucleotides: TGTGCCAGCAGTACCTTGGACAGCAAAGAGACCCAGTACTTC. This gives the protein CASSTLDSKETQYF.

The chain carries TRBV19 and TRBJ1-5, with D unclear. Per germline, CDR1 LNHDA and CDR2 SQIVND (reference sequence). There are 12 residues in the CDR3. V gave up 1 base and J gave up 7 bases, with 5 bases separating them. The CDR3 coding sequence is TGTGCCAGTAGTATAGTCCGGCAGCCCCAGCATTTT. Its protein is CASSIVRQPQHF.

The chain employs TRBV10-3 and TRBJ1-1, with D unclear. Deletions cut 3 bases from V and 2 bases from J, with 4 bases between. Germline CDR1 is ENHRY and CDR2 is SYGVKD. There are 12 residues in the CDR3. CDR3 sequence: CAISELNTEAFF. CDR3 nucleotides: TGTGCCATCAGTGAATTAAACACTGAAGCTTTCTTT.

The chain recombines TRBV10-3 with TRBJ1-2, with TRBD1 as a possible D gene (5 bases). The CDR3 has 15 amino acids. The V end was cut by 0 bases, the J end by 6 bases, with 14 bases between. Germline V CDR1 and CDR2: ENHRY, SYGVKD. CDR3 coding DNA: TGTGCCATCAGTGAGTCGATCAGGGTTGACCATGGCTACACCTTC. This translates into CAISESIRVDHGYTF.

The chain uses TRBV2 and TRBJ2-1; D is perhaps TRBD1 (5 bases). The CDR3 runs to 15 residues. CDR1 and CDR2 (germline): SNHLY, FYNNEI. The V end was cut by 3 bases, the J end by 0 bases, with 9 bases between. The DNA for the CDR3 is TGTGCCAGCAGTGATCACAGGAACTCCTACAATGAGCAGTTCTTC. Its translation: CASSDHRNSYNEQFF.

The rearrangement joins TRBV28 to TRBJ1-4; 9 nucleotides match TRBD1. V lost 5 bases to trimming and J lost 7 bases; unmatched junction nucleotides: 8. This CDR3 is built from 15 residues. Germline CDR1 reads MDHEN; CDR2 reads SYDVKM. CDR3 in DNA: TGTGCCAGCAGTGGACACAGGGGGCGCGGTGAAAAACTGTTTTTT. The encoded protein is CASSGHRGRGEKLFF.

CDR3 bases: TGCAGCGTATCAGGGGTCTCCTACAATGAGCAGTTCTTC. It specifies CSVSGVSYNEQFF. This chain connects TRBV29-1 to TRBJ2-1; a possible D gene is TRBD1 (6 bases). CDR3 length: 13 residues. Germline values: CDR1 SQVTM, CDR2 ANQGSEA. With 6 bases removed from V and 0 bases from J, the gap between germline ends came to 9 bases.

The chain couples TRBV15 to TRBJ2-6, with 7 bases lining up with TRBD2. Germline CDR1 is LNHNV and CDR2 is YYDKDF (reference sequence). This CDR3 has 18 residues. V lost 5 bases, J lost 0 bases, and 10 bases stayed unmatched. CDR3 in DNA: TGTGCCACCAGCCCCCGGGACTATGGAATCTCTGGGGCCAACGTCCTGACTTTC. It codes for CATSPRDYGISGANVLTF.

This chain links TRBV7-9 with TRBJ2-3; 7 bases map to TRBD2. Germline V CDR1 and CDR2: SEHNR, FQNEAQ (reference sequence). The junction had 3 bases not matched to a gene; V was cut back by 8 bases and J by 1 base. The CDR3 length is 13 residues. Here the CDR3 DNA reads TGTGCCAGCTGGGGGGGTCGCACAGATACGCAGTATTTT. Translation gives CASWGGRTDTQYF.

This clone is a singleton in its sample. The CDR3 protein is CASSSTYEQYF. In DNA form, the CDR3 reads TGTGCCAGCAGCTCCACCTACGAGCAGTACTTC. V gene TRBV7-2 combines with J gene TRBJ2-7; D remains ambiguous. V lost 4 bases to trimming and J lost 2 bases, with 3 bases between them. CDR3 length: 11 residues. Germline-derived CDR1 and CDR2 are SGHTA and FQGNSA.

This rearrangement joins TRBV4-1 to TRBJ1-2; TRBD1 agrees at 8 bases. The CDR3 runs to 16 residues. Trimming at V came to 9 bases and at J to 2 bases, leaving 14 bases not matched to a gene. CDR1 and CDR2 (germline): MGHRA, YSYEKL. CDR3 in DNA: TGCGCCAGTTTCCCGGGACAGGAGACCGGGAACTATGGCTACACCTTC. It codes for CASFPGQETGNYGYTF.

The chain uses TRBV14 and TRBJ2-7; no definite D call. Germline values: CDR1 SGHDN, CDR2 FVKESK. The CDR3 has 13 residues. Trimming shortened V by 9 bases and J by 1 base, and 13 bases separated the two germline ends. In DNA form, the CDR3 reads TGTGCCAGTGCTCTCACTCCTTCCTACGAGCAGTACTTC. This sequence encodes CASALTPSYEQYF.

The chain recombines TRBV6-5 with TRBJ1-1, with D maybe TRBD1 (5 bases). Per germline, CDR1 MNHEY and CDR2 SVGAGI. This CDR3 comprises 15 residues. V dropped 6 bases and J dropped 0 bases, with 14 bases sitting between them. CDR3 nucleotide sequence: TGTGCCAGCAGGGGGGGGGTAGCATTGAACACTGAAGCTTTCTTT. Encoded protein: CASRGGVALNTEAFF.

This rearrangement joins TRBV6-1 to TRBJ2-5; tentative D call: TRBD2 (6 bases). The CDR3 is 15 amino acids. Trimming removed 6 bases from V and 1 base from J, with 15 bases in between. Germline CDR1 is MNHNS and CDR2 is SASEGT. The CDR3 loop reads CASSVLVGGQETQYF. In nucleotides, the CDR3 is TGTGCCAGCAGCGTTCTAGTGGGGGGCCAAGAGACCCAGTACTTC.

The chain has TRBV15 and TRBJ2-2; tentative D call: TRBD1 (5 bases). The CDR3 loop spans 14 amino acids. V was clipped by 0 bases and J by 6 bases, with 8 bases between them. Germline V CDR1 and CDR2: LNHNV, YYDKDF (reference sequence). The CDR3 sequence: CATSRDKGAGELFF. Written as DNA, the CDR3 is TGTGCCACCAGCAGAGATAAAGGGGCCGGGGAGCTGTTTTTT.

The rearrangement links TRBV19 to TRBJ2-1; TRBD1 matches at 7 bases. The CDR3 is made up of 13 amino acids. Germline V CDR1 and CDR2: LNHDA, SQIVND (reference sequence). With V trimmed by 6 bases and J by 5 bases, 4 bases remained unmatched. The CDR3 spells CASSWDSNNEQFF. CDR3 DNA: TGTGCCAGTAGCTGGGACAGTAACAATGAGCAGTTCTTC.